These 6 T cell receptor beta chains share one sample of origin, sequenced in a study of early T cells in non-severe SARS-CoV-2 infection. TCRdb re-analysed the 5' RACE reads in MiXCR, keeping a single row per CDR3 protein. Of 50,000 to 70,000 distinct CDR3 sequences listed, approximately 6.1% are singletons. Sample: whole blood, taken at baseline. These receptors came from an adult who was a healthcare worker with PCR-confirmed SARS-CoV-2 infection or an uninfected control (not recorded which).

In DNA, the CDR3 is TGCAGCGTTGCTTCCGTCCAAGAGACCCAGTACTTC. Translating gives CSVASVQETQYF. The rearrangement uses TRBV29-1 and TRBJ2-5; D is uncertain. The germline CDR1 and CDR2 sequences are SQVTM and ANQGSEA. V lost 4 bases, J lost 1 base, and 7 bases lay in between. This CDR3 contains 12 residues. Full variable domain (rest looked up from reference TRBV29-1 and TRBJ2-5): SAVISQKPSRDICQRGTSLTIQCQVDSQVTMMFWYRQQPGQSLTLIATANQGSEATYESGFVIDKFPISRPNLTFSTLTVSNMSPEDSSIYLCSVASVQETQYFGPGTRLLVL.

This clonotype was seen a handful of times. The J gene is TRBJ2-3, the V gene TRBV10-2, with 8 nucleotides matching TRBD2. V trimming: 3 bases; J trimming: 4 bases; junction bases outside the gene matches: 3. The length of the CDR3 is 14 residues. Per germline, CDR1 WSHSY and CDR2 SAAADI. CDR3 in DNA: TGCGCCAGCAGTGACGGGAGGGCCGCAGATACGCAGTATTTT. The encoded protein is CASSDGRAADTQYF.

This chain links TRBV15 with TRBJ2-1; D uncertain. V was trimmed by 5 bases and J by 0 bases, leaving 20 bases between them. This CDR3 region has 18 residues. The germline CDR1 and CDR2 sequences are LNHNV and YYDKDF (reference sequence). The CDR3 bases are TGTGCCACCAGCCCGGTTAAGTTGGGAATGAGCTCCTACAATGAGCAGTTCTTC. It is translated as CATSPVKLGMSSYNEQFF.

About this clonotype itself: Mismatch with germline at one junction end may stem from a read error. V and J are TRBV2 and TRBJ2-1, with 7 bases lining up with TRBD1. The germline V gene has CDR1 SNHLY and CDR2 FYNNEI. The CDR3 consists of 14 residues. The CDR3 reads CTSERQGLYNEQFF. The CDR3 coding sequence is TGTACCAGCGAGAGACAGGGCCTCTACAATGAGCAGTTCTTC.

This clonotype came up many times. This chain links TRBV29-1 with TRBJ2-5; the match to TRBD2 covers 7 bases. Losses at the gene ends were 7 bases for V and 5 bases for J; bases not matched to a gene: 7. CDR3 length equals 12 residues. The V gene's germline CDR1 is SQVTM and CDR2 ANQGSEA. CDR3 nucleotide sequence: TGCAGCGCCCAGACTAGCAGTGAGACCCAGTACTTC. Translated, it gives CSAQTSSETQYF.

The chain joins TRBV4-3 to TRBJ2-1, with D perhaps given as TRBD1 or TRBD2 (5 bases each). V was shortened by 1 base and J by 6 bases, with 19 bases between the two germline ends. The CDR3 length is 17 residues. Germline loops: CDR1 LGHNA, CDR2 YSLEER. CDR3 protein: CASSQVAQGVRGNEQFF. In nucleotides, the CDR3 is TGCGCCAGCAGCCAAGTGGCCCAGGGTGTTCGGGGCAATGAGCAGTTCTTC.